This T cell receptor beta chain was sequenced for a study of spatial heterogeneity in lung cancer. TCRdb ran MiXCR on the 5' RACE reads and lists one entry per CDR3 protein. The sample contains around 11,000 distinct CDR3 sequences, 3.5% to 4% of which appear only once. This clonotype has ten or more counts. Found in a library prepared for alpha chains, this beta chain is an off-target read, and its abundance has little meaning. The CDR3 has 17 residues. The V segment lost 5 bases and the J segment 0 bases; nucleotides outside the gene matches: 10. Germline V gene data show CDR1 as SGHTA and CDR2 as FQGNSA. Time point described: sample taken at primary tumor resection. Whole RNA obtained from tumor, nontumor lung or frozen PBMC underwent sequencing without sorting.

J is TRBJ2-1 and V is TRBV7-2; 7 nucleotides agree with TRBD2. This receptor was obtained from a male donor with early-stage non-small cell lung cancer. Sequenced here: normal lung tissue next to the tumor, sampled at surgery. CDR3: CASSLSPSGSSYNEQFF. The CDR3 coding sequence is TGTGCCAGCAGCCTCTCTCCTAGCGGAAGCTCCTACAATGAGCAGTTCTTC. The variable domain in full, completed from reference TRBV7-2 and TRBJ2-1, reads GAGVSQSPSNKVTEKGKDVELRCDPISGHTALYWYRQSLGQGLEFLIYFQGNSAPDKSGLPSDRFSAERTGGSVSTLTIQRTQQEDSAVYLCASSLSPSGSSYNEQFFGPGTRLTVL.